This T cell receptor beta chain derives from a study of T cells in narcolepsy. Findings and caveats of the study: Some memory CD4+ repertoires had no autoreactive clone sequences. Reportedly, autoreactive clonotypes were serially detected in patients' blood but not controls'.

Profiling relied on immunoSEQ multiplex PCR, and the TCRdb table lists in-frame clones only, not all of them. The table lists fewer than 35,000 clones, under 85% of them singletons. To note about this clone: Its target is not known.

The CDR3 has 17 amino acids. Germline assignment: CDR1 SGHNT and CDR2 YYREEE (reference sequence). With 3 bases removed from V and 0 bases from J, the gap between germline ends came to 13 bases. The chain has TRBV5-4 and TRBJ1-6, with D perhaps TRBD1 (6 bases). Sequenced sample: CD45RA- memory CD4+ T cells from PBMCs. The origin of this receptor is a human donor with narcolepsy. CDR3 coding DNA: TGTGCCAGCAGCTCAACAGGGAGTGCCTCCTATAATTCACCCCTCCACTTT. It is translated as CASSSTGSASYNSPLHF.